This T cell receptor (beta chain) was sequenced in a study of T cells after yellow fever vaccination. Study-wide context: SMART-Seq v4 Ultra Low Input prepared libraries from low-cell fractions.

They built TCR cDNA with 5'RACE template switching, a step that put in a universal primer site and UMIs. Each CDR3 protein is one row after TCRdb ran MiXCR on the 5' RACE reads. This table holds roughly 120,000 distinct CDR3 sequences, about 6.8% found once. CDR1 is SGHAT, CDR2 FQNNGV, per germline. The CDR3 runs to 15 residues. J lost 5 bases, V lost 5 bases, and 9 bases had no gene match. Study-level results: There was a possibility that FACS-sorted repertoires contained abundant clonotypes contaminating from the bulk population. Weaker overall, the secondary response nonetheless peaked faster (day 5 versus 15).

Concerning this clonotype: The antigen remains undetermined.

The gene calls are TRBV11-2 and TRBJ1-1; 9 bases are a match to TRBD1. This specimen consisted of CD4+ T cells sorted from PBMCs, obtained approximately 40 days after the first yellow fever vaccination. The clonotype comes from a man between 18 and 29 years old who received the YFV17D yellow fever vaccine. This CDR3 reads CASSLPTGGGTEAFF. In DNA, the CDR3 is TGTGCCAGCAGCCTCCCGACAGGGGGGGGTACTGAAGCTTTCTTT.